What follows are 5 T cell receptor beta chains derived from one specimen sequenced in a study of T cells in Graves' hyperthyroidism and ophthalmopathy. Amplified regions were TCR beta CDR3 sequences from RNA transcripts. TCR CDR3 underwent first-round RT-PCR with the HTBI primer set. TCRdb itself ran the multiplex PCR reads through MiXCR, one entry per CDR3 protein. This table holds 700,000 to 950,000 distinct CDR3 sequences, over 35% found once. Sequenced material: blood. These receptors came from a woman aged 40-49 years with Graves' hyperthyroidism.

The chain has TRBV6-1 and TRBJ2-7; 8 nucleotides match TRBD1. Germline CDR1 is MNHNS and CDR2 is SASEGT. The CDR3 is 11 residues long. Trimming took 11 bases from V and 2 from J; bases not matched to a gene: 2. DNA for the CDR3: TGTGCCGGACAGGGAACCTACGAGCAGTACTTC. Its translation is CAGQGTYEQYF.

The V and J genes are TRBV2 and TRBJ2-5, with D possibly being TRBD2 (6 bases). CDR1 is SNHLY and CDR2 is FYNNEI in the germline V gene. The CDR3 length is 17 residues. Between the trimmed V and J ends, which lost 6 bases and 0 bases, there was a span of 20 bases. The DNA of the CDR3 is TGTGCCAGCAGAGAACAACCGGGACTTGAGTACCAAGAGACCCAGTACTTC. Protein sequence: CASREQPGLEYQETQYF.

Many counts were recorded for this clonotype. The gene calls are TRBV10-3 and TRBJ1-1; weak D call: TRBD1 (6 bases). V shed 5 bases and J shed 1 base, with 11 bases lying between them. Germline CDR1 reads ENHRY; CDR2 reads SYGVKD. The CDR3 totals 14 residues. The CDR3 sequence: CAISYLQGNTEAFF. CDR3 nucleotides: TGTGCCATCAGTTATTTACAGGGGAACACTGAAGCTTTCTTT.

CDR3 sequence reads: CATSSLTGDSGNTIYF. CDR3 DNA: TGTGCCACCAGCAGTTTAACAGGGGACTCTGGAAACACCATATATTTT. The chain is built from TRBV15 and TRBJ1-3, with 7 bases matching TRBD1. J lost 0 bases, V lost 3 bases, and 5 bases had no gene match. Germline assignment: CDR1 LNHNV and CDR2 YYDKDF (reference sequence). CDR3 length: 16 residues.

The chain employs TRBV10-3 and TRBJ1-1; unclear D gene. Germline V lookup: CDR1 ENHRY, CDR2 SYGVKD. Trimming removed 5 bases at V and 14 bases at J, with 24 bases between. This CDR3 comprises 14 residues. The CDR3: CAISYSTLGYTNFF. CDR3 DNA sequence: TGTGCCATCAGTTACTCGACGTTAGGTTATACAAACTTCTTT.